What follows are 23 T cell receptor beta chains derived from one specimen sequenced in a study of blood T cell repertoires in COVID-19 (dated by TCRdb to 2018 to 2020). The library was generated by the immunoSEQ multiplex PCR assay. The table comes from immuneACCESS by way of TCRdb, which keeps in-frame sequences with V and J called. Part of the clones is missing from these tables; in studies checked, under half for an unresolved V gene and the rest for unknown reasons. This sample comprises about 210,000 clones, roughly 78% of them detected only once. The leading ten clones occupy roughly 12% of the sample. The sample taken for sequencing was peripheral blood. These receptors originate from a woman aged 40 to 50 with acute or convalescent COVID-19.

The chain uses TRBV4-3 and TRBJ1-1; tentatively, D is TRBD1 (5 bases). The CDR3 runs to 16 residues. Trimming removed 4 bases at V and 2 bases at J, with 17 bases between. Germline CDR1 and CDR2: LGHNA and YSLEER. CDR3 loop: CASSLGVGGANTEAFF. The CDR3 DNA follows: TGCGCCAGCAGCCTGGGGGTAGGAGGGGCCAACACTGAAGCTTTCTTT.

This clone has just one count. The chain links TRBV15 to TRBJ1-4; D gene unclear. The CDR3 extends over 14 amino acids. Germline loops: CDR1 LNHNV, CDR2 YYDKDF (reference sequence). The V end lost 5 bases, the J end lost 7 bases, and 14 bases lay between the germline ends. The CDR3 loop is CATSRLGFIEKLFF. The DNA of the CDR3 is TGTGCCACCAGCCGACTCGGGTTTATTGAAAAACTGTTTTTT.

J is TRBJ2-5 and V is TRBV12-3 or TRBV12-4, with D maybe TRBD2 (5 bases). The CDR3 contains 13 residues. The V end was cut by 4 bases, the J end by 4 bases, with 10 bases between. CDR3 DNA sequence: TGTGCCAGCAGTTACGGGATCGGAGAGACCCAGTACTTC. Its protein product is CASSYGIGETQYF.

The rearrangement links TRBV6-5 to TRBJ2-2; D call uncertain. The length of the CDR3 is 13 residues. Germline loops: CDR1 MNHEY, CDR2 SVGAGI. Trimming left V 4 bases short and J 6 bases short, with 9 bases between. The chain's CDR3 is CASSSMTPGELFF. CDR3 coding DNA: TGTGCCAGCAGTTCTATGACTCCCGGGGAGCTGTTTTTT.

J is TRBJ1-2 and V is TRBV30; maybe TRBD1 (6 bases). Trimming took 1 base from V and 0 from J, leaving 6 bases between them. The CDR3 has 13 amino acids. CDR1 is GTSNPN and CDR2 is SVGIG in the germline V gene (reference sequence). The CDR3 region has the DNA TGTGCCTGGAGTGGACAGGCTAACTATGGCTACACCTTC. Amino acids: CAWSGQANYGYTF.

The CDR3 here is CASSYLQVAGGPGEQYF. The CDR3 DNA is TGTGCCAGCAGTTACCTTCAGGTAGCGGGGGGGCCCGGGGAGCAGTACTTC. The V gene is TRBV6-2 or TRBV6-3, the J gene TRBJ2-7, with 11 bases lining up with TRBD2. CDR1 and CDR2 from the germline V gene are MNHEY and SVGEGT. With 2 bases clipped from V and 7 bases from J, the junction kept 13 bases outside the gene matches. This CDR3 has 17 amino acids.

This sequence joins TRBV30 and TRBJ2-2; weak D call: TRBD2 (6 bases). Germline loops: CDR1 GTSNPN, CDR2 SVGIG (reference sequence). V shed 4 bases and J shed 6 bases, with 12 bases lying between them. CDR3 length: 13 amino acids. The CDR3 DNA sequence: TGTGCCTGGACAGGATCGGGGGCCGGGGAGCTGTTTTTT. It is translated as CAWTGSGAGELFF.

This sequence joins TRBV12-5 and TRBJ1-5, with D tentatively TRBD1 (5 bases). The CDR3 is made up of 17 amino acids. Germline V gene lookup returns CDR1 LGHNT and CDR2 FRNRAP. Trimming pared 0 bases from V and 5 bases from J, leaving 17 bases between. The DNA of the CDR3 is TGTGCTAGTGGTTTGGTACTGGGCAGGACACAGGATCAGCCCCAGCATTTT. Its translation: CASGLVLGRTQDQPQHF.

The chain has TRBV2 and TRBJ1-2; D is possibly TRBD1 (6 bases). The CDR3 is made up of 15 amino acids. Germline V gene data show CDR1 as SNHLY and CDR2 as FYNNEI. Trimming cost V 0 bases and J 8 bases, with 16 bases left between them. The CDR3 nucleotides are TGTGCCAGCAGTGAAGCGCTAGTCAGGGGTGGCGGCTACACCTTC. Its protein is CASSEALVRGGGYTF.

The chain links TRBV7-2 to TRBJ2-7; D remains unclear. The CDR3 loop spans 14 amino acids. Germline CDR1 is SGHTA and CDR2 is FQGNSA. With 1 base removed from V and 5 bases from J, the gap between germline ends came to 12 bases. The CDR3 sequence: CASSLGYVRNEQYF. DNA for the CDR3: TGTGCCAGCAGCTTAGGGTATGTCAGGAACGAGCAGTACTTC.

The rearrangement uses TRBV2 and TRBJ1-2, with D unresolved. Germline lookup yields CDR1 SNHLY and CDR2 FYNNEI. Trimming removed 5 bases at V and 0 bases at J, with 10 bases between. This CDR3 contains 14 residues. Here the CDR3 reads CASSLTVANYGYTF. The CDR3 DNA sequence: TGTGCCAGCAGTTTGACTGTAGCTAACTATGGCTACACCTTC.

This sequence joins TRBV7-7 and TRBJ2-2; 10 nucleotides line up with TRBD1. Germline V lookup: CDR1 SSHAT, CDR2 FNYEAQ (reference sequence). The trim removed 3 bases at V and 3 bases at J, leaving 4 bases unmatched. The CDR3 loop spans 16 amino acids. As DNA, the CDR3 is TGTGCCAGCAGCTTGGCCGGGACAGGGGACACCGGGGAGCTGTTTTTT. It is translated as CASSLAGTGDTGELFF.

The J gene is TRBJ2-5, the V gene TRBV21-1; the D call in the table, TRBD2, was not verified against the DNA. TRBV21-1 is termed a pseudogene. The CDR3 has 15 amino acids. DNA for the CDR3: TGTGCCAGCAGCAAAGGACTAGCGGGAGGAGAGACCCAGTACTTC. This sequence encodes CASSKGLAGGETQYF.

The rearrangement uses TRBV2 and TRBJ1-3, with D unclear. The CDR3 runs to 15 residues. Trimming removed 2 bases from V and 2 bases from J, with 10 bases in between. Per the germline V gene, CDR1 is SNHLY and CDR2 is FYNNEI. The CDR3 DNA reads as TGTGCCAGCAGTGAAATGGCCCTCACTGGAAACACCATATATTTT. Its protein is CASSEMALTGNTIYF.

The rearrangement links TRBV6-5 to TRBJ1-1; weak D call: TRBD1 (5 bases). There are 14 residues in the CDR3. Germline V lookup: CDR1 MNHEY, CDR2 SVGAGI. Trimming shortened V by 5 bases and J by 0 bases, and 10 bases separated the two germline ends. The CDR3 nucleotides read TGTGCCAGCAGTCGCACAGGAGTGAACACTGAAGCTTTCTTT. Protein product: CASSRTGVNTEAFF.

The chain has TRBV29-1 and TRBJ1-1, with 7 bases matching TRBD1. Germline V gene lookup returns CDR1 SQVTM and CDR2 ANQGSEA. This CDR3 has 16 residues. With 0 bases clipped from V and 1 base from J, the junction kept 8 bases outside the gene matches. The CDR3 loop is CSVEDKGATRNTEAFF. Written as DNA, the CDR3 is TGCAGCGTTGAAGATAAGGGGGCTACTCGGAACACTGAAGCTTTCTTT.

CDR3 amino acids: CSVETGAPGGAFF. The DNA of the CDR3 is TGCAGCGTCGAAACCGGGGCCCCGGGGGGAGCTTTCTTT. The chain is built from TRBV29-1 and TRBJ1-1; D might be TRBD1 (5 bases). Trimming pared 6 bases from V and 10 bases from J, leaving 21 bases between. The CDR3 has 13 residues. Germline-derived CDR1 and CDR2 are SQVTM and ANQGSEA.

Here the CDR3 DNA reads TGTGCCAGTGGATGGGGACAGGGTGCAGATACGCAGTATTTT. It yields the protein CASGWGQGADTQYF. V gene TRBV19 combines with J gene TRBJ2-3; TRBD1 matches 9 bases. There are 14 residues in the CDR3. With V trimmed by 8 bases and J by 4 bases, 7 bases remained unmatched. Germline CDR1 LNHDA, CDR2 SQIVND (reference sequence). Looking up the rest from reference TRBV19 and TRBJ2-3 gives the full variable domain: DGGITQSPKYLFRKEGQNVTLSCEQNLNHDAMYWYRQDPGQGLRLIYYSQIVNDFQKGDIAEGYSVSREKKESFPLTVTSAQKNPTAFYLCASGWGQGADTQYFGPGTRLTVL.

The chain combines TRBV20-1 with TRBJ2-7; TRBD2 aligns across 7 bases. The germline gives CDR1 DFQATT, CDR2 SNEGSKA (reference sequence). The V segment lost 3 bases and the J segment 2 bases; nucleotides outside the gene matches: 4. This CDR3 region has 13 residues. The CDR3, as DNA: TGCAGTGCTAGTCCCGGGAGGACCTACGAGCAGTACTTC. This translates into CSASPGRTYEQYF.

This clone was seen more than once but under ten times. The gene calls are TRBV2 and TRBJ1-4; no firm D call. The CDR3 loop spans 11 amino acids. The V end lost 6 bases, the J end lost 8 bases, and 7 bases lay between the germline ends. Germline CDR1 is SNHLY and CDR2 is FYNNEI. This CDR3 reads CASRRKEKLFF. Here the CDR3 DNA reads TGTGCCAGCAGGAGAAAGGAAAAACTGTTTTTT.

V is TRBV13 and J is TRBJ2-7; 7 positions agree with TRBD2. The CDR3 is made up of 14 amino acids. CDR1 PRHDT and CDR2 FYEKMQ come from the germline V gene (reference sequence). V gave up 4 bases and J gave up 2 bases; unmatched junction bases: 5. The CDR3 DNA follows: TGTGCCAGCAGCTCCGAGGGAGGGGCCTACGAGCAGTACTTC. This gives the protein CASSSEGGAYEQYF.

This clone was observed once. This chain joins TRBV11-2 and TRBJ2-6; D not resolved. Per germline, CDR1 SGHAT and CDR2 FQNNGV. Trimming removed 5 bases at V and 0 bases at J, with 11 bases between. The CDR3 is 16 residues long. CDR3 sequence reads: CASSEDLVSGANVLTF. As DNA, the CDR3 is TGTGCCAGCAGCGAAGACCTAGTCTCTGGGGCCAACGTCCTGACTTTC.

The chain carries TRBV6-5 and TRBJ1-6; D is unclear. Germline V gene data show CDR1 as MNHEY and CDR2 as SVGAGI. The CDR3 covers 14 residues. The ends were cut back, 6 bases at V and 0 bases at J, with 6 bases in the middle. The chain's CDR3 is CASRRSSYNSPLHF. The CDR3, as DNA: TGTGCCAGCAGAAGGAGCTCCTATAATTCACCCCTCCACTTT.